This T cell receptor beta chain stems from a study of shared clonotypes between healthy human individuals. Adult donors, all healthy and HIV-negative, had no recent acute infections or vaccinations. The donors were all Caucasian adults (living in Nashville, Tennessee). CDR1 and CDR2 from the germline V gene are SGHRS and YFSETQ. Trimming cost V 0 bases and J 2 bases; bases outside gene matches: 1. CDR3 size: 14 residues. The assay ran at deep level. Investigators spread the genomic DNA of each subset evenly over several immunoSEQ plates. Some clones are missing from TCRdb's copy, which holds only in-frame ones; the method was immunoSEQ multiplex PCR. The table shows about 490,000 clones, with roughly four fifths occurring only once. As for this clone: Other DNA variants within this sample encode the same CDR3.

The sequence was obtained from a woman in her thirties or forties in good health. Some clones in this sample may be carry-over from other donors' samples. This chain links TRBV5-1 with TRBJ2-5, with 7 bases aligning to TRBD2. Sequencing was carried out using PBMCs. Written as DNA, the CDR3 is TGCGCCAGCAGCTTGGACGGGAGGCAAGAGACCCAGTACTTC. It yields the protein CASSLDGRQETQYF.